Shown below are 32 T cell receptor beta chains from a single sample sequenced in a study of identical twins. One entry per CDR3 protein, called by TCRdb with MiXCR from the 5' RACE reads. The sample contains roughly 690,000 distinct CDR3 sequences, over 20% of which appear only once. The sample was also reused in another study, on T cells expressing NK-cell markers.

Material for sequencing was PBMCs. The source is a woman younger than 35 in good health.

This clonotype was seen just once. This sequence joins TRBV11-2 and TRBJ2-1; 10 bases are shared with TRBD2. Germline V gene data show CDR1 as SGHAT and CDR2 as FQNNGV. V lost 7 bases, J lost 6 bases, and 12 bases stayed unmatched. There are 16 residues in the CDR3. CDR3 bases: TGTGCCAGCACCTTCTCTCTAGCGGGAGAGGGCAATGAGCAGTTCTTC. Translated: CASTFSLAGEGNEQFF. The full variable domain, completed using reference TRBV11-2 and TRBJ2-1, is EAGVAQSPRYKIIEKRQSVAFWCNPISGHATLYWYQQILGQGPKLLIQFQNNGVVDDSQLPKDRFSAERLKGVDSTLKIQPAKLEDSAVYLCASTFSLAGEGNEQFFGPGTRLTVL.

This chain joins TRBV7-8 and TRBJ2-2; D may be TRBD2 (5 bases). Germline CDR1 reads SGHVS; CDR2 reads FQNEAQ. The CDR3 runs 18 residues. Trimming took off 3 bases at V and 5 bases at J, with 22 bases between the two ends. The CDR3 bases are TGTGCCAGCAGCTTCACCACCGGGAACCCCCTACCGACCGGGGAGCTGTTTTTT. Protein product: CASSFTTGNPLPTGELFF.

The chain uses TRBV10-3 and TRBJ1-1, with D possibly TRBD1 on 6 matching bases. Germline CDR1 reads ENHRY; CDR2 reads SYGVKD. V lost 9 bases and J 1 base, leaving 12 bases between the germline ends. This CDR3 comprises 13 residues. The chain's CDR3 is CAMTLDRNTEAFF. The CDR3 nucleotides read TGTGCCATGACGCTGGACAGGAACACTGAAGCTTTCTTT.

J is TRBJ2-1 and V is TRBV11-2; D gene ambiguous. V was shortened by 5 bases and J by 0 bases, with 11 bases between the two germline ends. The germline CDR1 and CDR2 sequences are SGHAT and FQNNGV. The CDR3 spans 15 residues. The CDR3 region is CASSTPESSYNEQFF. Here the CDR3 DNA reads TGTGCCAGCAGCACCCCGGAGAGCTCCTACAATGAGCAGTTCTTC.

V gene TRBV5-5 combines with J gene TRBJ2-7; 8 bases are shared with TRBD1. CDR3 length equals 17 residues. In germline, CDR1 is SGHKS, CDR2 YYEKEE (reference sequence). V dropped 0 bases and J dropped 0; count of bases not matched to a gene: 8. The CDR3 coding sequence is TGTGCCAGCAGCTTGGGGTCCGGGACAGGAAGCTCCTACGAGCAGTACTTC. The encoded protein is CASSLGSGTGSSYEQYF.

This sequence joins TRBV5-1 and TRBJ1-3, with no clear D. CDR1 is SGHRS and CDR2 is YFSETQ in the germline V gene. The CDR3 extends over 14 amino acids. V gave up 0 bases and J gave up 8 bases, with 12 bases separating them. CDR3 coding DNA: TGCGCCAGCAGCTTGGGTCCCTCGTACGACACCATATATTTT. Amino acid sequence: CASSLGPSYDTIYF.

The chain uses TRBV7-8 and TRBJ2-1; 9 nucleotides match TRBD2. The length of the CDR3 is 12 residues. Trimming cost V 8 bases and J 7 bases; bases outside gene matches: 3. Germline loops: CDR1 SGHVS, CDR2 FQNEAQ. CDR3 bases: TGTGCCAGCGGACTAGCGCGGAATGAGCAGTTCTTC. This sequence encodes CASGLARNEQFF.

This chain links TRBV7-8 with TRBJ2-7; D call uncertain. Germline CDR1 is SGHVS and CDR2 is FQNEAQ. The CDR3 length is 15 residues. V was clipped by 1 base and J by 6 bases, with 16 bases between them. This chain's CDR3 is CASSLVDSPNREQYF. The DNA of the CDR3 is TGTGCCAGCAGCTTAGTAGACTCCCCAAATCGCGAGCAGTACTTC.

The chain joins TRBV27 to TRBJ1-5, with 7 bases lining up with TRBD1. Germline loops: CDR1 MNHEY, CDR2 SMNVEV (reference sequence). The CDR3 contains 15 residues. V lost 4 bases, J lost 3 bases, and 6 bases stayed unmatched. For the CDR3, the DNA is TGTGCCAGCAGTTCGCTCGAGGGGGCCAATCAGCCCCAGCATTTT. Protein: CASSSLEGANQPQHF.

This clonotype has just a few counts. The V and J genes are TRBV12-3 or TRBV12-4 and TRBJ1-5, with 10 bases matching TRBD1. With 6 bases clipped from V and 4 bases from J, the junction kept 9 bases outside the gene matches. The CDR3 is 16 residues long. CDR3 bases: TGTGCCAGCAGATCGTCAGACAGGGGGCTGAATCAGCCCCAGCATTTT. Translation: CASRSSDRGLNQPQHF.

This chain uses TRBV20-1 with TRBJ2-7, with D possibly TRBD2 on 6 matching bases. Trimming pared 6 bases from V and 2 bases from J, leaving 11 bases between. The CDR3 is made up of 12 amino acids. CDR1 is DFQATT and CDR2 is SNEGSKA in the germline V gene (reference sequence). CDR3 nucleotides: TGCAGTGCCCGGTGGGGGGCCTACGAGCAGTACTTC. It codes for CSARWGAYEQYF.

V gene TRBV27 combines with J gene TRBJ1-2; D gene unclear. Germline CDR1 is MNHEY and CDR2 is SMNVEV (reference sequence). The CDR3 loop spans 11 amino acids. V lost 6 bases and J 7 bases, leaving 9 bases between the germline ends. Here the CDR3 DNA reads TGTGCCAGCAGGGAAGGGAGTGGCTACACCTTC. Amino acid sequence: CASREGSGYTF.

There are a few counts of this clonotype. The chain employs TRBV6-1 and TRBJ2-1, with 8 bases fitting TRBD2. V dropped 7 bases and J dropped 9; count of bases not matched to a gene: 8. The CDR3 spans 13 residues. Germline V gene data show CDR1 as MNHNS and CDR2 as SASEGT. Written as DNA, the CDR3 is TGTGCCAGCATCCAGCGGGGGCAGAGTGAGCAGTTCTTC. It encodes CASIQRGQSEQFF.

This clonotype came up many times. This chain joins TRBV6-1 and TRBJ2-2, with TRBD2 as a possible D gene (6 bases). The ends were cut back, 6 bases at V and 0 bases at J, with 14 bases in the middle. The CDR3 sequence is 16 residues long. Per germline, CDR1 MNHNS and CDR2 SASEGT. This chain's CDR3 is CASSEQGLSNTGELFF. CDR3 nucleotide sequence: TGTGCCAGCAGCGAGCAGGGACTCTCGAACACCGGGGAGCTGTTTTTT.

This clonotype has a handful of counts. The chain recombines TRBV20-1 with TRBJ2-7; 7 bases map to TRBD1. This CDR3 region has 15 residues. Trimming cost V 0 bases and J 5 bases; bases outside gene matches: 10. Germline CDR1 reads DFQATT; CDR2 reads SNEGSKA (reference sequence). CDR3: CSARDSRQGRHEQYF. In DNA, the CDR3 is TGCAGTGCTAGAGATTCTCGACAGGGTCGCCACGAGCAGTACTTC.

A remark on this clonotype: A read error may be the cause here, since a much bigger clone is one base away. CDR3 nucleotides: TGCAGTGCAACCGCCCCTAGCGCCAGCACAGATACGCAGTATTTT. Its protein is CSATAPSASTDTQYF. The rearrangement joins TRBV20-1 to TRBJ2-3; TRBD2 might be the D (6 bases). The CDR3 covers 15 residues. Trimming left V 6 bases short and J 0 bases short, with 16 bases between. Germline V gene lookup returns CDR1 DFQATT and CDR2 SNEGSKA (reference sequence).

The V gene is TRBV13, the J gene TRBJ2-2, with D perhaps matching TRBD1 (5 bases). CDR1 is PRHDT and CDR2 is FYEKMQ in the germline V gene (reference sequence). V was clipped by 5 bases and J by 4 bases, with 17 bases between them. The CDR3 covers 16 residues. The CDR3 loop reads CASSASDSSSTGELFF. CDR3 bases: TGTGCCAGCAGCGCAAGTGACAGCTCTAGCACCGGGGAGCTGTTTTTT.

This clonotype was seen ten or more times. This chain joins TRBV10-3 and TRBJ2-7; 7 bases align to TRBD2. CDR3 size: 11 residues. Germline V CDR1 and CDR2: ENHRY, SYGVKD. The V segment lost 10 bases and the J segment 3 bases; nucleotides outside the gene matches: 3. CDR3 nucleotide sequence: TGTGCCACGGGAGGAAACTACGAGCAGTACTTC. This sequence encodes CATGGNYEQYF.

This clonotype appeared once. The chain uses TRBV6-1 and TRBJ2-3; 9 bases are a match to TRBD2. This CDR3 comprises 17 residues. The V segment lost 6 bases and the J segment 7 bases; nucleotides outside the gene matches: 17. Germline V CDR1 and CDR2: MNHNS, SASEGT. CDR3 DNA sequence: TGTGCCAGCAGACAATCCCCCCTAGCGGGGATCTTCTATACGCAGTATTTT. This translates into CASRQSPLAGIFYTQYF.

This clonotype has ten or more counts. The rearrangement links TRBV12-3 or TRBV12-4 to TRBJ1-1; no definite D call. The V end was cut by 3 bases, the J end by 9 bases, with 11 bases between. CDR3 length: 12 residues. CDR3 in DNA: TGTGCCAGCAGTTTTCGGGCGAGCCAAGCTTTCTTT. This encodes CASSFRASQAFF.

The V and J genes are TRBV7-2 and TRBJ2-4; D gene ambiguous. This CDR3 contains 13 residues. The V and J ends lost 3 bases and 5 bases respectively, with 8 bases between them. Germline V lookup: CDR1 SGHTA, CDR2 FQGNSA. CDR3 in amino acids: CASSFTLENIQYF. The CDR3 bases are TGTGCCAGCAGCTTTACACTCGAAAACATTCAGTACTTC.

The V gene is TRBV4-3, the J gene TRBJ2-5; tentatively, D is TRBD1 or TRBD2 (5 bases each). The germline V gene has CDR1 LGHNA and CDR2 YSLEER. V dropped 4 bases and J dropped 5 bases, with 11 bases sitting between them. The CDR3 length is 13 residues. CDR3 nucleotides: TGCGCCAGCAGCCCACGGGACGGGGAGACCCAGTACTTC. Protein product: CASSPRDGETQYF.

The V call is TRBV10-3, the J call TRBJ2-7; D perhaps matches TRBD2 (5 bases). The CDR3 runs 14 residues. V was trimmed by 6 bases and J by 0 bases, leaving 12 bases between them. Germline V gene sequence: CDR1 ENHRY, CDR2 SYGVKD. As DNA, the CDR3 is TGTGCCATCAGCCCTGTGGGGAGCTCCTACGAGCAGTACTTC. This translates into CAISPVGSSYEQYF.

The V call is TRBV9, the J call TRBJ1-2, with a weak D call TRBD1 (6 bases). The V and J ends lost 4 bases and 7 bases respectively, with 11 bases between them. Germline V CDR1 and CDR2: SGDLS, YYNGEE. There are 12 residues in the CDR3. CDR3 in amino acids: CASSPGQFGYTF. CDR3 sequence (DNA): TGTGCCAGCAGCCCTGGACAGTTTGGCTACACCTTC.

The chain recombines TRBV7-8 with TRBJ2-1; 13 bases line up with TRBD2. V lost 4 bases and J lost 5; bases outside the gene matches: 11. Germline CDR1 and CDR2: SGHVS and FQNEAQ. CDR3 length equals 18 residues. The CDR3 sequence: CASSSLRTSGRGHNEQFF. Written as DNA, the CDR3 is TGTGCCAGCAGCTCCCTCCGGACTAGCGGGAGAGGCCACAATGAGCAGTTCTTC.

V usage is TRBV6-2 or TRBV6-3 and J usage is TRBJ1-1; the D gene is possibly TRBD1 (5 bases). This CDR3 region has 16 residues. Trimming shortened V by 8 bases and J by 8 bases, and 27 bases separated the two germline ends. Germline V gives CDR1 MNHEY, CDR2 SVGEGT. This CDR3 reads CASSAEQRRVGREAFF. The CDR3 DNA reads as TGTGCCAGCTCGGCGGAACAGCGCAGGGTCGGGAGGGAAGCTTTCTTT.

This clonotype was detected a few times. This rearrangement joins TRBV6-5 to TRBJ2-5; 7 positions agree with TRBD2. The CDR3 runs to 16 residues. The V and J ends lost 0 bases and 1 base, in that order; junction bases with no gene match: 5. Looked up from germline, CDR1 is MNHEY and CDR2 is SVGAGI. The DNA of the CDR3 is TGTGCCAGCAGTTACTCAAGCGGGGAATTCCAAGAGACCCAGTACTTC. Protein sequence: CASSYSSGEFQETQYF.

The chain combines TRBV15 with TRBJ2-1; 10 bases are a match to TRBD2. Trimming cost V 7 bases and J 9 bases; bases outside gene matches: 15. Germline CDR1 is LNHNV and CDR2 is YYDKDF (reference sequence). The CDR3 consists of 16 residues. The CDR3 bases are TGTGCCACCAACCCCAGAGCAGCGGGAGGGGATCGTGAGCAGTTCTTC. Its translation is CATNPRAAGGDREQFF. Combining the CDR3 with reference TRBV15 and TRBJ2-1 gives the whole variable domain DAMVIQNPRYQVTQFGKPVTLSCSQTLNHNVMYWYQQKSSQAPKLLFHYYDKDFNNEADTPDNFQSRRPNTSFCFLDIRSPGLGDTAMYLCATNPRAAGGDREQFFGPGTRLTVL.

The chain carries TRBV6-5 and TRBJ2-5; TRBD2 matches at 8 bases. This CDR3 spans 14 amino acids. Germline V gene data show CDR1 as MNHEY and CDR2 as SVGAGI. V was pared by 5 bases and J by 2 bases, with 4 bases of the junction left unmatched. The CDR3 spells CASSNLAGQETQYF. The CDR3 nucleotides are TGTGCCAGCAGTAACTTAGCGGGACAAGAGACCCAGTACTTC.

V is TRBV5-1 and J is TRBJ2-7, with TRBD2 matching 9 bases. The ends lost 1 base at V and 4 bases at J; junction bases unmatched: 3. The CDR3 totals 14 residues. In germline, CDR1 is SGHRS, CDR2 YFSETQ. The chain's CDR3 is CASSLTSGQYEQYF. Written as DNA, the CDR3 is TGCGCCAGCAGCTTGACTAGCGGGCAATACGAGCAGTACTTC.

In this sample, this clonotype turned up many times. The rearrangement joins TRBV12-3 or TRBV12-4 to TRBJ2-3, with 9 bases identical to TRBD2. This CDR3 has 15 amino acids. V shed 3 bases and J 6 bases; nucleotides not matched to a gene: 7. CDR3 amino acids: CASSLMRGGLDTQYF. The CDR3 DNA is TGTGCCAGCAGTTTGATGCGGGGGGGCCTTGATACGCAGTATTTT.

A few counts support this clonotype. The J gene is TRBJ2-1, the V gene TRBV20-1; the match to TRBD2 covers 10 bases. The V gene's germline CDR1 is DFQATT and CDR2 SNEGSKA (reference sequence). V was clipped by 0 bases and J by 7 bases; unmatched bases: 6. The CDR3 totals 15 residues. The CDR3 DNA sequence: TGCAGTGCTAGAGATGAGCGGGGGGGCGGGAATGAGCAGTTCTTC. It specifies CSARDERGGGNEQFF.